This T cell receptor beta chain was sequenced in a study of blood T cell repertoires in COVID-19. Across the whole study: COVID-19 samples from acute and convalescent phases originated in the United States, Italy and Spain. PBMCs, B-cell-depleted T cells, or T cells were the source of the cDNA or gDNA that made up the material.

CDR1 and CDR2 from the germline V gene are SNHLY and FYNNEI. V was shortened by 7 bases and J by 5 bases, with 8 bases between the two germline ends. The CDR3 loop spans 11 amino acids. As processed by the authors: Quantification of nucleated cells was approximated via reference gene primer amplification. Libraries were prepared by immunoSEQ multiplex PCR; TCRdb keeps only in-frame clonotypes and omits some of them. D and trimming were read from the DNA, whereas the V and J calls and clone size are those reported in that table. The table shows over 200,000 clones, with 81% occurring only once. This clone was found a few times.

The sequencing sample was made of peripheral blood. The clonotype was recovered from a woman older than 75 with acute or convalescent COVID-19. The chain joins TRBV2 to TRBJ2-5, with D possibly TRBD1 on 6 matching bases. DNA of the CDR3: TGTGCCAGCATCCAGGGGGAGACCCAGTACTTC. It is translated as CASIQGETQYF.